The T cell receptor (beta chain) described here comes from a study of T cells in Graves' hyperthyroidism and ophthalmopathy. Many counts were recorded for this clonotype. Researchers amplified the TCR beta CDR3 regions from RNA transcripts. HTBI primers were used for first-round RT-PCR of the TCR CDR3. MiXCR, run by TCRdb on the multiplex PCR reads, gives a single entry per CDR3 protein. The data contain some 400,000 distinct CDR3 sequences, about 14% of them singletons. The germline CDR1 and CDR2 sequences are MNHEY and SMNVEV (reference sequence). Trimming took off 3 bases at V and 8 bases at J, with 14 bases between the two ends. The CDR3 runs 15 residues.

This chain connects TRBV27 to TRBJ1-6; D may be TRBD1 (5 bases). The clonotype was recovered from a man younger than 40 with Graves' hyperthyroidism that later progressed to Graves' ophthalmopathy. Sequencing used blood. The CDR3 is CASSLGQGFDSPLHF. In nucleotides, the CDR3 is TGTGCCAGCAGTTTGGGGCAGGGTTTTGATTCACCCCTCCACTTT.